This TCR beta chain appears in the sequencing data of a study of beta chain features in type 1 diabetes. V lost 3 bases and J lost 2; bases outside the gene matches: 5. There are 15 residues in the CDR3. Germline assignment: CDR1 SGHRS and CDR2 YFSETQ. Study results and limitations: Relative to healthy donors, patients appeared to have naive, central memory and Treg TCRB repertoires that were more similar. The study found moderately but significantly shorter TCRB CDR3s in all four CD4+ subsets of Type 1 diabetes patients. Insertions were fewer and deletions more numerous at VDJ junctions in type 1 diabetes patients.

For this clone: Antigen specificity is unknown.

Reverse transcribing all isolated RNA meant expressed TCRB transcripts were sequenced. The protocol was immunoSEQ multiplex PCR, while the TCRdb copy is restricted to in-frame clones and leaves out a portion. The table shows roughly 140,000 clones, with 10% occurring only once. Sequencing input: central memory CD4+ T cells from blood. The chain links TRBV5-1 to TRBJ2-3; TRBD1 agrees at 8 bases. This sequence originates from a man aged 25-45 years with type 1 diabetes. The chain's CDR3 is CASSWGTGPTDTQYF. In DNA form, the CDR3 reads TGCGCCAGCAGCTGGGGGACAGGACCCACAGATACGCAGTATTTT.